This T cell receptor beta chain was captured in a study of response to subunit inactivated influenza vaccine. This clonotype was counted between two and nine times. Via MiXCR, TCRdb re-called the RT-PCR reads, giving one row per CDR3 protein. This table holds around 530,000 distinct CDR3 sequences, about 12% found once. This receptor was identified in a man in his forties or fifties who received an inactivated influenza vaccine. Material: PBMCs from blood, obtained on the day of vaccination.

CDR3 residues: CSVEDGTGGNYGYTF. DNA of the CDR3: TGCAGCGTTGAAGATGGGACAGGGGGCAACTATGGCTACACCTTC. V usage is TRBV29-1 and J usage is TRBJ1-2, with TRBD1 identical over 12 bases. Germline-derived CDR1 and CDR2 are SQVTM and ANQGSEA. J was trimmed by 2 bases and V by 0 bases; bases with no gene match: 1. The CDR3 covers 15 residues. Full variable domain (outside the CDR3, taken from reference TRBV29-1 and TRBJ1-2): SAVISQKPSRDICQRGTSLTIQCQVDSQVTMMFWYRQQPGQSLTLIATANQGSEATYESGFVIDKFPISRPNLTFSTLTVSNMSPEDSSIYLCSVEDGTGGNYGYTFGSGTRLTVV.